The 27 T cell receptor beta chains below were found in one sample sequenced in a study of T cells in localized non-small cell lung cancer. Measured with immunoSEQ multiplex PCR; TCRdb has only the in-frame clones, and not every one. The sample includes roughly 35,000 clones, around 93% seen only once; the top ten take 7% to 9%. Material: peripheral blood, obtained before any cancer treatment. The receptors come from a female donor over 55 with stage I lung adenocarcinoma.

The chain employs TRBV4-2 and TRBJ2-1; D possibly corresponds to TRBD2 (5 bases). CDR3 size: 17 residues. The V end lost 0 bases, the J end lost 0 bases, and 12 bases lay between the germline ends. CDR1 is LGHNA and CDR2 is YNFKEQ in the germline V gene. The CDR3 loop is CASSQDSGTSSYNEQFF. The CDR3 coding sequence is TGTGCCAGCAGCCAAGACTCGGGAACTAGCTCCTACAATGAGCAGTTCTTC.

The rearrangement joins TRBV19 to TRBJ2-3; tentatively, D is TRBD1 (6 bases). Trimming took off 3 bases at V and 0 bases at J, with 10 bases between the two ends. The CDR3 covers 15 residues. Germline loops: CDR1 LNHDA, CDR2 SQIVND (reference sequence). The CDR3 region is CASSIGQSSTDTQYF. The CDR3, as DNA: TGTGCCAGTAGTATTGGACAGTCTAGCACAGATACGCAGTATTTT.

The chain couples TRBV5-6 to TRBJ1-5; TRBD1 matches at 9 bases. CDR1 SGHDT and CDR2 YYEEEE come from the germline V gene. Germline trimming cut 4 bases from V and 8 bases from J; bases unmatched to any gene: 10. The CDR3 has 15 residues. CDR3 sequence reads: CASSQRGQGGKPQHF. DNA for the CDR3: TGTGCCAGCAGCCAAAGGGGACAGGGCGGGAAGCCCCAGCATTTT.

The rearrangement uses TRBV28 and TRBJ2-7; 8 nucleotides agree with TRBD1. This CDR3 has 13 residues. Germline values: CDR1 MDHEN, CDR2 SYDVKM. V dropped 3 bases and J dropped 3; count of bases not matched to a gene: 1. CDR3 sequence: CASSFGQGYEQYF. For the CDR3, the DNA is TGTGCCAGCAGTTTCGGACAGGGCTACGAGCAGTACTTC.

This clone was observed once. The V gene is TRBV30, the J gene TRBJ1-3, with D uncertain. Germline CDR1 GTSNPN, CDR2 SVGIG (reference sequence). V was cut by 7 bases and J by 0 bases, with 22 bases left in between. The CDR3 is made up of 17 amino acids. The CDR3 DNA is TGTGCCTCCTCCGGTTCCACATTCCTCCGCTCTGGAAACACCATATATTTT. This codes for CASSGSTFLRSGNTIYF.

The J gene is TRBJ2-7, the V gene TRBV30; D gene uncertain. V lost 0 bases and J lost 6, with 12 bases in between. Germline lookup yields CDR1 GTSNPN and CDR2 SVGIG (reference sequence). This CDR3 has 13 amino acids. The CDR3 region is CAWSVWAGGEQYV. DNA for the CDR3: TGTGCCTGGAGTGTGTGGGCCGGCGGCGAGCAGTACGTC.

The chain combines TRBV9 with TRBJ1-1, with a weak D call TRBD1 (5 bases). The germline V gene encodes CDR1 SGDLS and CDR2 YYNGEE. V was clipped by 5 bases and J by 4 bases, with 18 bases between them. The CDR3 consists of 15 residues. CDR3 bases: TGTGCCAGCAGTGGGGGTGGCTCGAGGAGCACTGAAGCTTTCTTT. Translation: CASSGGGSRSTEAFF.

The chain links TRBV7-9 to TRBJ2-7, with 10 bases aligning to TRBD1. V shed 2 bases and J 5 bases; nucleotides not matched to a gene: 12. Germline-derived CDR1 and CDR2 are SEHNR and FQNEAQ (reference sequence). This CDR3 region has 17 residues. The CDR3 loop is CASSLRSNRDRGHEQYF. The CDR3 DNA reads TGTGCCAGCAGCTTAAGAAGTAATCGGGACAGGGGCCACGAGCAGTACTTC.

This sequence joins TRBV5-1 and TRBJ2-3; 12 bases fit TRBD2. With 7 bases clipped from V and 0 bases from J, the junction kept 3 bases outside the gene matches. CDR3 length: 15 residues. From germline, CDR1 is SGHRS and CDR2 YFSETQ. This chain's CDR3 is CASLAGGSSTDTQYF. The CDR3 DNA reads as TGCGCCAGCCTAGCGGGAGGGTCTAGCACAGATACGCAGTATTTT.

Only one count was recorded for this clone. The chain links TRBV7-9 to TRBJ1-1; D remains ambiguous. CDR3 length: 15 amino acids. Germline-derived CDR1 and CDR2 are SEHNR and FQNEAQ (reference sequence). Trimming removed 5 bases at V and 0 bases at J, with 13 bases between. This CDR3 is CASSPIRALNTEAFF. CDR3 nucleotide sequence: TGTGCCAGCAGCCCGATTCGGGCATTGAACACTGAAGCTTTCTTT.

The V call is TRBV28, the J call TRBJ1-5; 8 nucleotides agree with TRBD1. CDR1 is MDHEN, CDR2 SYDVKM, per germline. The CDR3 length is 15 residues. V dropped 4 bases and J dropped 5; count of bases not matched to a gene: 7. The CDR3 protein is CASSSSGTGYQPQHF. In DNA, the CDR3 is TGTGCCAGCAGTTCTTCCGGGACAGGTTATCAGCCCCAGCATTTT. The whole variable domain, filled in from reference TRBV28 and TRBJ1-5, reads DVKVTQSSRYLVKRTGEKVFLECVQDMDHENMFWYRQDPGLGLRLIYFSYDVKMKEKGDIPEGYSVSREKKERFSLILESASTNQTSMYLCASSSSGTGYQPQHFGDGTRLSIL.

The chain couples TRBV2 to TRBJ2-1; D uncertain. Germline V gene lookup returns CDR1 SNHLY and CDR2 FYNNEI. The CDR3 consists of 13 residues. V dropped 1 base and J dropped 5 bases, with 6 bases sitting between them. In nucleotides, the CDR3 is TGTGCCAGCAGTGAAGGACTGAACAATGAGCAGTTCTTC. It is translated as CASSEGLNNEQFF.

This chain joins TRBV28 and TRBJ2-3, with D uncertain. The V and J ends lost 4 bases and 1 base respectively, with 12 bases between them. CDR3 length: 15 amino acids. Germline-derived CDR1 and CDR2 are MDHEN and SYDVKM. Written as DNA, the CDR3 is TGTGCCAGCAGTTCGTACGAAGACCGCACAGATACGCAGTATTTT. This encodes CASSSYEDRTDTQYF.

This clone has only one observation. V gene TRBV15 combines with J gene TRBJ2-2, with unresolved D. Germline values: CDR1 LNHNV, CDR2 YYDKDF (reference sequence). CDR3 size: 13 residues. V was trimmed by 0 bases and J by 7 bases, leaving 6 bases between them. CDR3 sequence (DNA): TGTGCCACCAGCAGAGATCAGGTCGGGGAGCTGTTTTTT. Translated, it gives CATSRDQVGELFF.

This chain connects TRBV25-1 to TRBJ2-3, with D maybe TRBD2 (5 bases). Trimming removed 2 bases from V and 0 bases from J, with 9 bases in between. The V gene's germline CDR1 is MGHDK and CDR2 SYGVNS. There are 15 residues in the CDR3. This chain's CDR3 is CASSEVAGSTDTQYF. In nucleotides, the CDR3 is TGTGCCAGCAGTGAAGTGGCGGGTAGCACAGATACGCAGTATTTT.

The chain joins TRBV19 to TRBJ1-4, with a weak D call TRBD1 (5 bases). The ends were cut back, 5 bases at V and 7 bases at J, with 11 bases in the middle. This CDR3 is 13 amino acids long. Germline V gene sequence: CDR1 LNHDA, CDR2 SQIVND (reference sequence). The CDR3 loop is CASSGRGLEKLFF. The CDR3 bases are TGTGCCAGTAGTGGCCGGGGCCTTGAAAAACTGTTTTTT.

This clone was seen once. The gene calls are TRBV30 and TRBJ1-2; tentative D call: TRBD1 (5 bases). V gave up 0 bases and J gave up 2 bases, with 13 bases separating them. The CDR3 covers 15 residues. Germline-derived CDR1 and CDR2 are GTSNPN and SVGIG (reference sequence). In DNA form, the CDR3 reads TGTGCCTGGAGTGTACCCGACAGACCAAACTATGGCTACACCTTC. Translating it yields CAWSVPDRPNYGYTF. The complete variable domain, with remaining parts taken from reference TRBV30 and TRBJ1-2, reads SQTIHQWPATLVQPVGSPLSLECTVEGTSNPNLYWYRQAAGRGLQLLFYSVGIGQISSEVPQNLSASRPQDRQFILSSKKLLLSDSGFYLCAWSVPDRPNYGYTFGSGTRLTVV.

The V call is TRBV18, the J call TRBJ1-5; D gene ambiguous. Trimming stripped 5 bases from V and 0 bases from J, with 5 bases between. The CDR3 is 13 amino acids. Per germline, CDR1 KGHSH and CDR2 LQKENI. CDR3: CASSYGSNQPQHF. The DNA for the CDR3 is TGTGCCAGCTCATACGGTAGCAATCAGCCCCAGCATTTT.

The V call is TRBV20-1, the J call TRBJ2-3; D is uncertain. Trimming removed 8 bases at V and 2 bases at J, with 8 bases between. Germline CDR1 reads DFQATT; CDR2 reads SNEGSKA (reference sequence). This CDR3 has 11 residues. The CDR3 DNA is TGCAGTACCGGGTCCACAGATACGCAGTATTTT. Translated, it gives CSTGSTDTQYF.

The chain carries TRBV5-1 and TRBJ2-2; no definite D call. The V end was cut by 0 bases, the J end by 2 bases, with 11 bases between. Looked up from germline, CDR1 is SGHRS and CDR2 is YFSETQ. The CDR3 extends over 16 amino acids. The CDR3 loop reads CASSLGVTDNTGELFF. The DNA for the CDR3 is TGCGCCAGCAGCTTGGGTGTGACGGACAACACCGGGGAGCTGTTTTTT.

The chain has TRBV6-5 and TRBJ2-1; tentatively, D is TRBD2 (5 bases). This CDR3 has 16 amino acids. V lost 4 bases, J lost 5 bases, and 18 bases lay in between. Germline V gives CDR1 MNHEY, CDR2 SVGAGI. This CDR3 reads CASSSTGGRWNNEQFF. CDR3 in DNA: TGTGCCAGCAGTTCGACTGGAGGACGTTGGAACAATGAGCAGTTCTTC.

The gene calls are TRBV5-4 and TRBJ1-2; no firm D call. The CDR3 covers 15 residues. In germline, CDR1 is SGHNT, CDR2 YYREEE (reference sequence). V lost 0 bases, J lost 5 bases, and 14 bases lay in between. The CDR3 coding sequence is TGTGCCAGCAGCTTGGGGGCAGCCTTTGATTATGGCTACACCTTC. As protein: CASSLGAAFDYGYTF.

The V and J genes are TRBV6-6 and TRBJ1-2; the D gene is possibly TRBD1 (6 bases). CDR1 is MNHNY and CDR2 is SVGAGI in the germline V gene (reference sequence). V was trimmed by 3 bases and J by 1 base, leaving 9 bases between them. This CDR3 comprises 14 residues. CDR3 sequence reads: CASSYGRGNYGYTF. The CDR3 nucleotides are TGTGCCAGCAGTTATGGCAGGGGTAACTATGGCTACACCTTC.

This chain uses TRBV9 with TRBJ1-4; weak D call: TRBD1 (5 bases). Germline lookup yields CDR1 SGDLS and CDR2 YYNGEE. Deletions cut 3 bases from V and 3 bases from J, with 15 bases between. This CDR3 contains 16 residues. CDR3 nucleotides: TGTGCCAGCAGCGCCGGGGCCATAGACTCTAATGAAAAACTGTTTTTT. This codes for CASSAGAIDSNEKLFF.

The chain recombines TRBV14 with TRBJ1-1; the D gene is possibly TRBD1 (6 bases). Trimming cost V 0 bases and J 0 bases, with 11 bases left between them. CDR3 length: 16 residues. Per germline, CDR1 SGHDN and CDR2 FVKESK. The CDR3 here is CASSQDLGAVNTEAFF. The CDR3 nucleotides are TGTGCCAGCAGCCAAGATCTGGGGGCGGTGAACACTGAAGCTTTCTTT.

The genes are TRBV6-6 and TRBJ2-2, with 10 bases fitting TRBD2. In germline, CDR1 is MNHNY, CDR2 SVGAGI (reference sequence). The CDR3 runs to 16 residues. V gave up 7 bases and J gave up 6 bases; unmatched junction bases: 11. CDR3 coding DNA: TGTGCCAGCACCGAAAGCGGGAGGGTTATCCCCGGGGAGCTGTTTTTT. Protein: CASTESGRVIPGELFF.

The V and J genes are TRBV29-1 and TRBJ1-3, with 10 bases matching TRBD1. V dropped 6 bases and J dropped 3; count of bases not matched to a gene: 5. CDR3 length: 14 residues. The germline V gene encodes CDR1 SQVTM and CDR2 ANQGSEA. Written as DNA, the CDR3 is TGCAGCGTAGGGACAGGGGCATTTGGAAACACCATATATTTT. Protein sequence: CSVGTGAFGNTIYF.